This T cell receptor beta chain was profiled in a study of cytomegalovirus exposure and HLA in healthy donors. The PCR contained 60 Vbeta and 13 Jbeta primers. Data came from immunoSEQ multiplex PCR; TCRdb stores just in-frame clones and leaves some out. The data hold about 190,000 clones, with about 70% observed a single time. The CDR3 loop spans 16 amino acids. V dropped 4 bases and J dropped 4; count of bases not matched to a gene: 14. Germline CDR1 SGHDT, CDR2 YYEEEE. This receptor was taken from a woman aged 25-40 years in good health and CMV-seronegative. The chain is built from TRBV5-6 and TRBJ2-7, with 7 bases that match TRBD2. The sequenced sample consisted of PBMCs. The CDR3 here is CASSPAGRAASYEQYF. CDR3 nucleotides: TGTGCCAGCAGCCCCGCGGGGAGGGCGGCCAGTTACGAGCAGTACTTC.